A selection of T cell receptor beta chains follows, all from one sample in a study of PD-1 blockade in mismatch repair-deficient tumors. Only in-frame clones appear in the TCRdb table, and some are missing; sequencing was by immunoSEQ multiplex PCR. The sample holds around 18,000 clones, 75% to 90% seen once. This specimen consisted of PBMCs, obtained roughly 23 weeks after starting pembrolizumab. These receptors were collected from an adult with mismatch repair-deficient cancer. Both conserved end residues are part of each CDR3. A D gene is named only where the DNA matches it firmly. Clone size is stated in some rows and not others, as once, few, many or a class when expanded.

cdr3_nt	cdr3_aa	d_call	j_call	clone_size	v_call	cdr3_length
TGTGCCAGCAGCTTGGTACAGTTGGTGAACACTGAAGCTTTCTTT	CASSLVQLVNTEAFF	-	TRBJ1-1	-	TRBV5-5	15
TGTGCCAGCAGGCGGGCGGGGTTTAATCAGCCCCAGCATTTT	CASRRAGFNQPQHF	-	TRBJ1-5	-	TRBV13	14
TGCGCCAGCAGCTTGGGTACAGCACAAGAGACCCAGTACTTC	CASSLGTAQETQYF	-	TRBJ2-5	once	TRBV5-1	14
TGTGCCAGCAGTTCCTACTCCGGACAGGGGCACACTGAAGCTTTCTTT	CASSSYSGQGHTEAFF	TRBD1	TRBJ1-1	-	TRBV2	16
TGTGCCAGCCAGGACAATGAGCAGTTCTTC	CASQDNEQFF	-	TRBJ2-1	once	TRBV28	10
TGTGCCTGGAGTCTCTTGGGCAGAAACTATGGCTACACCTTC	CAWSLLGRNYGYTF	-	TRBJ1-2	-	TRBV30	14
TGTGCCTGGAGTGTACTCTGGCGGGAGGGTACCTACGAGCAGTACTTC	CAWSVLWREGTYEQYF	TRBD2	TRBJ2-7	-	TRBV30	16
TGTGCCAGCAGCTTGTCGCAGGGGGCGGGTCAGCCCCAGCATTTT	CASSLSQGAGQPQHF	TRBD1	TRBJ1-5	-	TRBV5-6	15
TGTGCCAGCAGCCAAGATCAGGAGAACACTGAAGCTTTCTTT	CASSQDQENTEAFF	-	TRBJ1-1	-	TRBV4-2	14
TGTGCCAGCAGCTTAGCCCAGGGTACCAAAAACATTCAGTACTTC	CASSLAQGTKNIQYF	-	TRBJ2-4	-	TRBV11-2	15
TGTGCCAGCAGCCCCCCCCTCCCTTACGAGCAGTACTTC	CASSPPLPYEQYF	-	TRBJ2-7	-	TRBV21-1	13
TGCGCCAGCAGCCAGACTAGCGGAGCCTACAATGAGCAGTTCTTC	CASSQTSGAYNEQFF	TRBD2	TRBJ2-1	once	TRBV5-1	15
TGTGCCAGCAGTCCAGGTGGGGCCGGCAATCAGCCCCAGCATTTT	CASSPGGAGNQPQHF	-	TRBJ1-5	-	TRBV7-9	15
TGTGCCAGCAGTGAACTAGCGCGACCCCGGGATGAGCAGTTCTTC	CASSELARPRDEQFF	-	TRBJ2-1	-	TRBV2	15
TGTGCCAGCAGTGATGAGGGACAGGGGGCGATAGAGCAGTACTTC	CASSDEGQGAIEQYF	TRBD1	TRBJ2-7	-	TRBV2	15
TGTGCCAGCTCACCACCCTACGGGAAGAACACTGAAGCTTTCTTT	CASSPPYGKNTEAFF	-	TRBJ1-1	-	TRBV18	15
TGTGCCAGTAGTATTGGGCAGGGTTACACTGAAGCTTTCTTT	CASSIGQGYTEAFF	-	TRBJ1-1	-	TRBV19	14
TGCAGTGCTCTCCGGGGATCCGAGCAGTACTTC	CSALRGSEQYF	-	TRBJ2-7	-	TRBV20-1	11
TGCAGCGTTAAGGGACAGGTAAACACTGAAGCTTTCTTT	CSVKGQVNTEAFF	TRBD1	TRBJ1-1	-	TRBV29-1	13
TGCGCCAGCAGCCTAACAGGGGTTATGAACACTGAAGCTTTCTTT	CASSLTGVMNTEAFF	TRBD1	TRBJ1-1	-	TRBV5-1	15
TGTGCCAGCAGGATTACTAGATTGGACTACGAGCAGTACTTC	CASRITRLDYEQYF	-	TRBJ2-7	-	TRBV27	14
TGTGCCAGCAGCGGACAGGGGAGCTCCTACAATGAGCAGTTCTTC	CASSGQGSSYNEQFF	TRBD1	TRBJ2-1	-	TRBV7-3	15
TGCGCCAGCAGCTTGGCGACCGGGACAGGAAGCTACGAGCAGTACTTC	CASSLATGTGSYEQYF	TRBD1	TRBJ2-7	-	TRBV5-1	16
TGTGCCAGTATTTCGGGACAGCTGAACACTGAAGCTTTCTTT	CASISGQLNTEAFF	TRBD1	TRBJ1-1	-	TRBV19	14
TGTGCCAGCAGCCAAGGGTTGTCGGACAGGGGGGACACTGAAGCTTTCTTT	CASSQGLSDRGDTEAFF	TRBD1	TRBJ1-1	-	TRBV14	17
TGTGCCAGCAGCCAGGGACTAGCTACCGCTGAGCAGTTCTTC	CASSQGLATAEQFF	TRBD2	TRBJ2-1	-	TRBV5-4	14
TGTGCCAGCAGCTACTTTGGAGCTACCAAAAACATTCAGTACTTC	CASSYFGATKNIQYF	-	TRBJ2-4	-	TRBV7-2	15
TGCGCCAGCAGCTTTGGACTAGCGGGGGGTTCGACAGAGCAGTACTTC	CASSFGLAGGSTEQYF	TRBD2	TRBJ2-7	-	TRBV5-1	16
TGTGCCAGCAGCTTCCGGGGGGACAAAAACATTCAGTACTTC	CASSFRGDKNIQYF	TRBD2	TRBJ2-4	-	TRBV5-4	14
TGTGCCAGCAGTGGGAAGGGACTAGCGGGAGAGACCCAGTACTTC	CASSGKGLAGETQYF	TRBD2	TRBJ2-5	-	TRBV27	15
TGTGCCAGCAGTTTCGGGTTGAGGGTCAGGGAAGCTTTCTTT	CASSFGLRVREAFF	-	TRBJ1-1	-	TRBV28	14
TGTGCCAGCAGAGGACTAGCGGGGGGGGTAGATACGCAGTATTTT	CASRGLAGGVDTQYF	TRBD2	TRBJ2-3	-	TRBV6-1	15
TGCAGCGTTCCCCGGACTAGCGGCACAGATACGCAGTATTTT	CSVPRTSGTDTQYF	TRBD2	TRBJ2-3	-	TRBV29-1	14
TGTGCCGGAAGAACGACAGGAAACTATGGCTACACCTTC	CAGRTTGNYGYTF	-	TRBJ1-2	-	TRBV28	13
TGTGCCAGCAGCTTAGATCGGGGGGATGGCTACACCTTC	CASSLDRGDGYTF	-	TRBJ1-2	-	TRBV11-2	13
TGTGCCAGCTCACCATCTGAGACTAGCGGAATAACAGATACGCAGTATTTT	CASSPSETSGITDTQYF	TRBD2	TRBJ2-3	-	TRBV18	17
TGTGCCAGCAGCCCTGGGACTAGCGGGAGTGCAGATACGCAGTATTTT	CASSPGTSGSADTQYF	TRBD2	TRBJ2-3	once	TRBV5-4	16
TGTGCCAGCATTCCGAACAGGGGATCCGCCGGGGAGCTGTTTTTT	CASIPNRGSAGELFF	TRBD1	TRBJ2-2	-	TRBV27	15
TGTGCCAGCAGTGCGTTCGGGCCTCGGGCGGGGGAGACCCAGTACTTC	CASSAFGPRAGETQYF	-	TRBJ2-5	-	TRBV2	16
TGTGCCAGCAGCAACCGACAGGGGAACACTGAAGCTTTCTTT	CASSNRQGNTEAFF	TRBD1	TRBJ1-1	-	TRBV7-2	14
TGTGCCAGCAGCTTTCAGGGGCGCGCTGCAACTAATGAAAAACTGTTTTTT	CASSFQGRAATNEKLFF	-	TRBJ1-4	-	TRBV7-8	17
TGTGCCAGCAGCATTCAGGTGACAGATACGCAGTATTTT	CASSIQVTDTQYF	-	TRBJ2-3	-	TRBV7-3	13
TGTGCCATCCCTACGGGACAGGGAACCACCGGGGAGCTGTTTTTT	CAIPTGQGTTGELFF	TRBD1	TRBJ2-2	once	TRBV2	15
TGTGCCAGCAGCCATGAGCGGGAGGGCTCCTACGAGCAGTACTTC	CASSHEREGSYEQYF	TRBD2	TRBJ2-7	-	TRBV4-2	15
TGTGCCAGCAGCGGGACAGGGGGCAGCACAGATACGCAGTATTTT	CASSGTGGSTDTQYF	TRBD1	TRBJ2-3	-	TRBV7-2	15
TGCAGCGCCATGGAGCCCTACAATGAGCAGTTCTTC	CSAMEPYNEQFF	-	TRBJ2-1	-	TRBV29-1	12
TGTGCCAGCAACCAATGGGGGGATAGCTCCTACAATGAGCAGTTCTTC	CASNQWGDSSYNEQFF	-	TRBJ2-1	-	TRBV7-3	16
TGTGCCAGCAGCTTATTGAGCGGTGAGCAGTTCTTC	CASSLLSGEQFF	-	TRBJ2-1	-	TRBV7-3	12
TGTGCCAGCAGCGCCGGGACAGCCAACACTGAAGCTTTCTTT	CASSAGTANTEAFF	TRBD1	TRBJ1-1	-	TRBV5-4	14
TGTGCCAGCAGTTCCCAAAGGGAGGGCTATGGCTACACCTTC	CASSSQREGYGYTF	-	TRBJ1-2	-	TRBV27	14
TGTGCCAGCTCACCGGACAGGACCCACTCTGGAAACACCATATATTTT	CASSPDRTHSGNTIYF	TRBD1	TRBJ1-3	-	TRBV18	16
TGCGCCAGCAGCTCGTCGTTACAGTCCACATCTGGAAACACCATATATTTT	CASSSSLQSTSGNTIYF	-	TRBJ1-3	-	TRBV5-1	17
TGTGCCAGTAGTATCGTATCCTTCTATGGCTACACCTTC	CASSIVSFYGYTF	-	TRBJ1-2	-	TRBV19	13
TGTGCCAGCAGCCCGGGACTAGCGGGAGGCCCTAGGCGCCCCGGGGAGCTGTTTTTT	CASSPGLAGGPRRPGELFF	TRBD2	TRBJ2-2	-	TRBV13	19
TGTGCCAGCAGCTCCCGTAGAACTTCTAACACCGGGGAGCTGTTTTTT	CASSSRRTSNTGELFF	-	TRBJ2-2	-	TRBV7-2	16
TGTGCCAGCAGCTTAGACAGCTACTCCTACAATGAGCAGTTCTTC	CASSLDSYSYNEQFF	-	TRBJ2-1	-	TRBV5-4	15
TGTGCCAGTAGTACCCTACAGGCAAACGATGGCTACATCTTC	CASSTLQANDGYIF	-	TRBJ1-2	-	TRBV19	14